The rows below give T cell receptor beta chains drawn from one sample of a study of early T cells in non-severe SARS-CoV-2 infection. TCRdb fed the 5' RACE reads into MiXCR, producing one record per CDR3 protein. The repertoire holds around 70,000 distinct CDR3 sequences, with around 10% as singletons. The sample consisted of whole blood. These receptors came from an adult who was a healthcare worker with PCR-confirmed SARS-CoV-2 infection or an uninfected control (not recorded which). CDR3s include the opening cysteine and the closing phenylalanine or tryptophan. Fields, in order: clone size, J gene, D gene, V gene, CDR3 DNA, CDR3 protein. A D gene is named only where the DNA matches it firmly. Clone size, where shown, is once, few, many, or a class for clones that have expanded.

few,TRBJ2-1,.,TRBV6-5,TGTGCCAGCAGTCCAAAGGGAGGCTCCTACAATGAGCAGTTCTTC,CASSPKGGSYNEQFF
many,TRBJ1-5,TRBD1,TRBV30,TGTGCCTGGAGCCTTGGACAGGGAAATCAGCCCCAGCATTTT,CAWSLGQGNQPQHF
many,TRBJ2-5,.,TRBV10-3,TGTGCCATCAGTGGGGCGGAACAAGAGACCCAGTACTTC,CAISGAEQETQYF
.,TRBJ2-3,.,TRBV27,TGTGCCAGCAGTTTGGCCGGAGTTCGAGATACGCAGTATTTT,CASSLAGVRDTQYF
many,TRBJ2-7,.,TRBV7-9,TGTGCCAGCAGCCCCCGGACCGGGACATCCACCGCCGCCACCTACGAGCAGTACTTC,CASSPRTGTSTAATYEQYF
few,TRBJ2-1,.,TRBV2,TGTGCCAGCAGTACCGCCCCGACTAGTCGAAATGAGCAGTTCTTC,CASSTAPTSRNEQFF
many,TRBJ1-1,.,TRBV3-1,TGTGCCAGCAGCCAAGAAGGGGGCACTGAAGCTTTCTTT,CASSQEGGTEAFF
many,TRBJ2-1,TRBD2,TRBV7-8,TGTGCCAGCAGCTTAGTAGCGGGTTCAATAAATGAGCAGTTCTTC,CASSLVAGSINEQFF
many,TRBJ2-7,TRBD2,TRBV6-5,TGTGTCCACAGCGGGGTCCACTACGAGCAGTACTTC,CVHSGVHYEQYF
.,TRBJ2-7,.,TRBV20-1,TGCAGTGTCCAGCCTCCCGGGGGCCTCGGCGAGCAGTACTTC,CSVQPPGGLGEQYF
many,TRBJ2-7,TRBD1,TRBV6-5,TGTGCCAGCAGTGCCGGGACAGAGACCTACGAGCAGTACTTC,CASSAGTETYEQYF
few,TRBJ1-1,TRBD1,TRBV5-1,TGCGCCAGCAGCTCCCGACAGGGTCGGCCTGAAGCTTTCTTT,CASSSRQGRPEAFF
.,TRBJ2-7,.,TRBV7-2,TGTGCCAGCAGCTTAGCGCCCCCTGCCTACGAGCAGTACTTC,CASSLAPPAYEQYF
.,TRBJ2-3,.,TRBV9,TGTGCCAGCACAGCAGGGTCGGGCACAGATACGCAGTATTTT,CASTAGSGTDTQYF
many,TRBJ1-6,.,TRBV19,TGTGCCAGTAGTATAGACACAGGATGGGGTTCACCCCTCCACTTT,CASSIDTGWGSPLHF
.,TRBJ2-4,TRBD2,TRBV5-6,TGTGCCAGCAGCCGGACGACTAGCGGAATATCCAAAAACATTCAGTACTTC,CASSRTTSGISKNIQYF
few,TRBJ2-3,.,TRBV2,TGTGCCAGCAGCCAGAGAGATACGCAGTATTTT,CASSQRDTQYF
.,TRBJ2-1,TRBD2,TRBV29-1,TGCAGCGTTGAAATTCCGGGGGGTGAGCAGTTCTTC,CSVEIPGGEQFF
many,TRBJ2-1,.,TRBV11-2,TGTGCCAGCAGTGGACTACTAAAAATCAATGAGCAGTTCTTC,CASSGLLKINEQFF
many,TRBJ2-7,TRBD2,TRBV4-2,TGTGCCAGCAGCCAAGATCGCCTAGCGGTGCAGTACTTC,CASSQDRLAVQYF
.,TRBJ2-1,.,TRBV6-2/TRBV6-3,TGTGCCAGCAGTTATCGGGGACCCACCTACAATGAGCAGTTCTTC,CASSYRGPTYNEQFF
.,TRBJ2-5,.,TRBV28,TGTGCCAGCAAATGGCATCCAAGAACCCAGTACTTC,CASKWHPRTQYF
few,TRBJ2-3,TRBD2,TRBV7-2,TGTGCCAGCAGACGACCGGGACTAGCGGCCGGGGGGCCCGCGGATACGCAGTATTTT,CASRRPGLAAGGPADTQYF
.,TRBJ2-2,.,TRBV11-2,TGTGCCAGCAGCTTAGCCTTCTTCGGCACCGGGGAGCTGTTTTTT,CASSLAFFGTGELFF
few,TRBJ2-7,TRBD2,TRBV7-9,TGTGCCAGCCGGGGGGTAGGGTACGAGCAGTACTTC,CASRGVGYEQYF
few,TRBJ2-7,.,TRBV7-2,TGTGCCAGCAGCTTATGGTACGAGCAGTACTTC,CASSLWYEQYF
.,TRBJ1-5,.,TRBV27,TGTGCCAGCAGCCCCCTTACAGGGAGTAATCAGCCCCAGCATTTT,CASSPLTGSNQPQHF
many,TRBJ2-2,.,TRBV5-5,TGTGCCAGCAGCTTAGCGCTTTGGCCAGCGAGGAACACCGGGGAGCTGTTTTTT,CASSLALWPARNTGELFF
many,TRBJ2-3,TRBD2,TRBV11-3,TGTGCCAGCAGCGGCACGAGGACTCTAGCGGGAGGCGCTAGCACAGATACGCAGTATTTT,CASSGTRTLAGGASTDTQYF
.,TRBJ2-3,.,TRBV29-1,TGCAGCGTCCGTGTCGTCCACCGAACAGATACGCAGTATTTT,CSVRVVHRTDTQYF
many,TRBJ2-3,.,TRBV2,TGTGCCAGCAGGGGGACAACGACTAGCACAGATACGCAGTATTTT,CASRGTTTSTDTQYF
few,TRBJ2-3,.,TRBV5-1,TGCGCCAGCAGCTTGGCCGGCGGGGGCACAGATACGCAGTATTTT,CASSLAGGGTDTQYF
.,TRBJ2-7,.,TRBV5-1,TGCGCCAGCAGCCTCGAACTGGGGGGCCTCTACGAGCAGTACTTC,CASSLELGGLYEQYF
many,TRBJ2-7,TRBD1,TRBV7-9,TGTGCCAGCAGCCCCACAGGGGGCGTCTACGAGCAGTACTTC,CASSPTGGVYEQYF
few,TRBJ2-7,.,TRBV6-1,TGTGCCAGCAGTCTCCGAGCTCACGAGCAGTACTTC,CASSLRAHEQYF
many,TRBJ1-5,.,TRBV2,TGTGCCAGCAGTGAAGGGTGGGCATCCTATCAGCCCCAGCATTTT,CASSEGWASYQPQHF
few,TRBJ2-1,TRBD2,TRBV7-9,TGTGCCAGCAGCCTGGGCGGGGGGGCCTTCGGTGAGCAGTTCTTC,CASSLGGGAFGEQFF
few,TRBJ1-2,.,TRBV3-1,TGTGCCAGCAGCCAAGGTCTTTACAGCGGGAACTATGGCTACACCTTC,CASSQGLYSGNYGYTF
few,TRBJ2-3,.,TRBV20-1,TGCAGTGCTAGATGGGGGGGGCAAGATACGCAGTATTTT,CSARWGGQDTQYF
few,TRBJ2-1,.,TRBV29-1,TGCAGCGTGAATACGGGGCTCGCGTCCTACAATGAGCAGTTCTTC,CSVNTGLASYNEQFF
many,TRBJ2-3,.,TRBV10-3,TGTGCCATCAGTGGCGACAGCACAGATACGCAGTATTTT,CAISGDSTDTQYF
.,TRBJ1-1,.,TRBV7-2,TGTGCCAGCAGCTTCTATACAGGTTTAGCTTTCTTT,CASSFYTGLAFF
few,TRBJ1-3,.,TRBV21-1,TGTGCCAGCAGCAAATCTCAGGGTTTGAATCTGGGAAACACCATATATTTT,CASSKSQGLNLGNTIYF
many,TRBJ1-6,.,TRBV6-5,TGTGCCAGCAGTTACAGCTCCTATAATTCACCCCTCCACTTT,CASSYSSYNSPLHF
few,TRBJ2-1,.,TRBV13,TGTGCCAGCAGCGGCCTGCGGGCTAACTCCTACAATGAGCAGTTCTTC,CASSGLRANSYNEQFF
few,TRBJ2-3,TRBD2,TRBV7-3,TGTGCCAGCAGCTTAACAAGGCTAGCGGCCACAGATACGCAGTATTTT,CASSLTRLAATDTQYF
many,TRBJ1-5,.,TRBV12-3/TRBV12-4,TGTGCCAGCAGTTTAGGCGGAGATCAGCCCCAGCATTTT,CASSLGGDQPQHF
many,TRBJ2-3,TRBD2,TRBV7-3,TGTGCCAGCAGCCGGAGCGGGGGGACAGATACGCAGTATTTT,CASSRSGGTDTQYF
once,TRBJ2-2,.,TRBV28,TGTGCCACCGAAAGCAGACAGCAGAACACCGGGGAGCTGTTTTTT,CATESRQQNTGELFF
many,TRBJ2-5,TRBD2,TRBV28,TGTGCCAGCAGGACGCGACTAGCGGGAGGGGAGACCCAGTACTTC,CASRTRLAGGETQYF
medium-sized,TRBJ2-3,TRBD2,TRBV24-1,TGTGCCACCAGCGAGAGAGAAGCGGGAGTGCGCGATACGCAGTATTTT,CATSEREAGVRDTQYF
few,TRBJ2-5,TRBD2,TRBV27,TGTGCCAGCAGTTTATGGCGGGGGGGCCGAGAGACCCAGTACTTC,CASSLWRGGRETQYF
few,TRBJ1-4,TRBD1,TRBV20-1,TGCAGTGCTAGTAGCGCCCAGGGGGCCGGTGAAAAACTGTTTTTT,CSASSAQGAGEKLFF